The entry below gives a single TCR beta chain sequence along with its context. Its antigen is undetermined. The data were obtained in a study of T cell repertoires in cytomegalovirus infection. At the level of the study: Recently identified HLA-C-restricted CMV epitopes were among the peptides used. Whole-study results and caveats: People with CMV and the relevant HLA were identified by cumulative public TCR beta family frequency. HLA-C-restricted TCR beta clonotypes specific for CMV led the ex vivo response.

V was pared by 5 bases and J by 8 bases, with 12 bases between. This CDR3 is built from 12 residues. The germline V gene has CDR1 MNHNS and CDR2 SASEGT. TCRdb re-derived calls from the reads in MiXCR, one entry per CDR3 protein. Here the sample spans hundreds of thousands of distinct CDR3 sequences, 30% to 35% being singletons. The rearrangement uses TRBV6-1 and TRBJ1-1; D is undetermined. The sequencing used cultured CD8+ T cells from PBMCs, collected from culture after CMV antigen stimulation. The sequence derives from a human donor in good health (CMV status not recorded). Some clones in this sample may be carry-over from other donors' samples. The CDR3 DNA reads TGTGCCAGCAGTCCGAAGGTACCCGAAGCTTTCTTT. Its protein product is CASSPKVPEAFF.